What follows is one T cell receptor beta chain and its context. Its antigen is still unknown. Base quality data are lacking; no much larger clone is found one base away. This record belongs to a study of T cell responses to AZD1222 COVID-19 vaccine (dated by TCRdb to the early 2020s). Regarding the research as a whole: Because spike-specific TCR depth and breadth did not differ between the two schedules, AZD1222 recipients who got a second dose at roughly 4 weeks were pooled with those who got a second dose at roughly 12 weeks. Trial participants were enrolled into age subgroups of 18-55, 56-69 and 70-plus years, which contained around 150, 29 and 61 TCR-sequenced participants, respectively. TCR sequencing was performed for fewer than 250 trial participants, of whom about 200 were given two doses of AZD1222 and approximately 25 were given two doses of MenACWY control vaccine.

The CDR3 regions of human TCRbeta chains were subjected to immunosequencing. The source study handled its data this way. TCRs in the repertoires were matched against a reference library of SARS-CoV-2-specific TCRs that had been generated with the MIRA antigen-specificity platform. Breadth was defined as the fraction of unique TCRs that were SARS-CoV-2-associated. Depth was defined as the fraction of total T cells that were SARS-CoV-2-associated. Each spike-specific TCR was assigned to its reactive spike region and to a CD4 or CD8 class using the MIRA data. Log10-transformed breadth and depth values were compared by one-way ANOVA with Sidak's multiple comparisons tests. TCRdb took this table from immuneACCESS and kept in-frame rearrangements with V and J called. Such tables lack part of the clones; where checked against another copy, unresolved V genes explain under half of the gap, and the rest is unexplained. For V, J and clone size, that table is used; D and trimming come from the DNA. This sample comprises 140,000 or so clones, 88% of them detected only once. Approximately 3.5% of the sample rests with the top ten.

The investigation overall reported the following: Spike-specific TCR breadth and depth rose significantly after two AZD1222 doses compared with day 0 and with MenACWY recipients. Reportedly, almost half of the unique spike-specific TCRs recognized epitopes lying outside the regions that are mutated in the B.1.351 and B.1.1.7 variants. Conclusions about previously exposed vaccinees were limited because only five to seven AZD1222 recipients were SARS-CoV-2 seropositive at baseline. Because no day 14 peak-response samples were available, the repertoires could be characterized only after the peak T cell response. The whole spike protein was spanned by vaccine-associated CD4 TCRs, and dominant responses were seen in regions 160-218 and 743-854. Most participants were white British and females outnumbered males, and the authors suggested that clonal diversity may have been underestimated. In the small 56-69-year group, the increase in depth fell short of significance, most likely because of low power.

The sample's time point, from its label and the paper: baseline before first vaccination. Vaccinee samples were obtained from the UK trials COV001 and COV002, which included a single-blind randomized controlled phase 2/3 trial of AZD1222 (ChAdOx1 nCoV-19) in healthy adults. For TCRbeta chain sequencing, PBMC samples from trial participants were taken at day 0 and at day 28 after the second dose. The sequence was collected from an adult in good health. The input for sequencing was peripheral blood, taken on day 0 of AZD1222 vaccination.

The CDR3 reads as follows: CASSPSKGYTYEQYF. The DNA is TGTGCCAGCAGCCCCTCAAAGGGCTATACCTACGAGCAGTACTTC. The chain uses TRBV9 and TRBJ2-7; there is no confident call for the D gene. Reading the germline V gene gives CDR1 SGDLS and CDR2 YYNGEE. Spanning cysteine to phenylalanine, the CDR3 consists of 15 amino acids. This entry keeps only the CDR3 DNA: 45 bases, framed from base 1. Trimming at the junction amounts to 4 bases on V and 2 bases on J, and the germline ends lie 16 bases apart.